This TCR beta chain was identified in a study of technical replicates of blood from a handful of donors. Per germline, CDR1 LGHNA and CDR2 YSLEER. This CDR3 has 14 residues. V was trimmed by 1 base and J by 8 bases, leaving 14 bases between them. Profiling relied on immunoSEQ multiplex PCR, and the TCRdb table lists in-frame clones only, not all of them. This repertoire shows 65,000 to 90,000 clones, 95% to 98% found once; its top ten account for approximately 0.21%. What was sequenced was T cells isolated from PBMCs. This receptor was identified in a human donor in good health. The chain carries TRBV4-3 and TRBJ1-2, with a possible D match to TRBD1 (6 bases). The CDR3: CASSQVGGPTGYTF. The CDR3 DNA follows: TGCGCCAGCAGCCAAGTGGGGGGGCCGACCGGCTACACCTTC.